One sample yielded the 28 T cell receptor beta chains listed below, sequenced in a study of cytomegalovirus exposure and HLA in healthy donors. 60 Vbeta and 13 Jbeta primers were used in PCR. TCRdb's copy holds only in-frame clones and misses some; the assay was immunoSEQ multiplex PCR. This sample has roughly 120,000 clones, with approximately 83% found just once. The sequenced sample consisted of PBMCs. The receptors were gathered from a middle-aged man in good health and CMV-seronegative.

This clone was seen only once. A junction end diverges from the germline sequence, so it may reflect a read error. The V and J genes are TRBV28 and TRBJ2-7; tentatively, D is TRBD2 (6 bases). The CDR3 is 15 amino acids. Germline CDR1 and CDR2: MDHEN and SYDVKM. CDR3 coding DNA: TGTGCCAGCAGTTTACCCGGGGGAAACTCCCACGAGCAGTACTTC. Its translation: CASSLPGGNSHEQYF.

The chain has TRBV5-1 and TRBJ2-3; TRBD2 agrees at 10 bases. CDR3 length: 15 amino acids. V was pared by 4 bases and J by 6 bases, with 8 bases of the junction left unmatched. Germline assignment: CDR1 SGHRS and CDR2 YFSETQ. CDR3 coding DNA: TGCGCCAGCAGCGCCAGCGGGGGGGCATGGGATACGCAGTATTTT. Protein: CASSASGGAWDTQYF.

This chain uses TRBV4-2 with TRBJ2-1; 12 bases align to TRBD1. Looked up from germline, CDR1 is LGHNA and CDR2 is YNFKEQ. The V gene end was trimmed by 3 bases and the J gene end by 7 bases; junction bases not matched to a gene: 7. The CDR3 extends over 16 amino acids. CDR3 sequence reads: CASSQGGTGGQNEQFF. CDR3 bases: TGTGCCAGCAGCCAGGGGGGGACAGGGGGCCAGAATGAGCAGTTCTTC.

The chain has TRBV28 and TRBJ2-1, with D tentatively TRBD2 (7 bases). CDR3 length: 16 residues. The V end was cut by 6 bases, the J end by 5 bases, with 20 bases between. Germline CDR1 is MDHEN and CDR2 is SYDVKM. The CDR3 DNA follows: TGTGCCAGCAGCCGCGAGGGGGGGATCCCAGACAATGAGCAGTTCTTC. Protein product: CASSREGGIPDNEQFF. The full variable domain, with the rest looked up from reference TRBV28 and TRBJ2-1, is DVKVTQSSRYLVKRTGEKVFLECVQDMDHENMFWYRQDPGLGLRLIYFSYDVKMKEKGDIPEGYSVSREKKERFSLILESASTNQTSMYLCASSREGGIPDNEQFFGPGTRLTVL.

V is TRBV30 and J is TRBJ2-7; weak D call: TRBD1 (6 bases). From germline, CDR1 is GTSNPN and CDR2 SVGIG (reference sequence). The CDR3 extends over 12 amino acids. Deletions cut 2 bases from V and 4 bases from J, with 9 bases between. CDR3 protein: CAWSPTGYEQYF. Here the CDR3 DNA reads TGTGCCTGGAGTCCAACAGGGTACGAGCAGTACTTC.

This clone came up once. The chain uses TRBV6-6 and TRBJ2-7; the match to TRBD1 covers 8 bases. J lost 2 bases, V lost 6 bases, and 12 bases had no gene match. The CDR3 extends over 16 amino acids. The germline V gene encodes CDR1 MNHNY and CDR2 SVGAGI (reference sequence). The CDR3, as DNA: TGTGCCAGCAGCAGCCTCCGGGACAGGTGGGCCTACGAGCAGTACTTC. This codes for CASSSLRDRWAYEQYF.

V usage is TRBV7-6 and J usage is TRBJ1-6; D remains ambiguous. V was clipped by 1 base and J by 7 bases, with 8 bases between them. The CDR3 has 14 amino acids. Germline CDR1 is SGHVS and CDR2 is FNYEAQ. This CDR3 is CASSLDPGNSPLHF. CDR3 in DNA: TGTGCCAGCAGCTTAGACCCCGGGAATTCACCCCTCCACTTT.

The chain couples TRBV2 to TRBJ2-1; D gene uncertain. V lost 10 bases and J lost 7, with 11 bases in between. The CDR3 spans 11 residues. Germline CDR1 is SNHLY and CDR2 is FYNNEI. Here the CDR3 DNA reads TGTGCCACCTCCCTCTTTAATGAGCAGTTCTTC. Residues: CATSLFNEQFF.

The CDR3 coding sequence is TGTGCCAGCACCTTGCGGGACAGAGACAATGAGCAGTTCTTC. This codes for CASTLRDRDNEQFF. The chain has TRBV28 and TRBJ2-1; tentative D call: TRBD1 (7 bases). The germline V and J ends were trimmed by 7 bases and 5 bases, with 15 bases remaining between them. Germline CDR1 and CDR2: MDHEN and SYDVKM. The CDR3 extends over 14 amino acids.

In this sample, this clone turned up a few times. Additional DNA sequences in this sample encode the identical CDR3. The chain has TRBV29-1 and TRBJ1-5; possible D gene TRBD1, 5 bases. This CDR3 is built from 12 residues. CDR1 is SQVTM and CDR2 is ANQGSEA in the germline V gene. V lost 4 bases to trimming and J lost 2 bases, with 6 bases between them. CDR3 nucleotide sequence: TGCAGCGTTGGGGGCGGCAATCAGCCCCAGCATTTT. It specifies CSVGGGNQPQHF. Combining the CDR3 with reference TRBV29-1 and TRBJ1-5 gives the whole variable domain SAVISQKPSRDICQRGTSLTIQCQVDSQVTMMFWYRQQPGQSLTLIATANQGSEATYESGFVIDKFPISRPNLTFSTLTVSNMSPEDSSIYLCSVGGGNQPQHFGDGTRLSIL.

The CDR3 DNA reads TGTGCCAGCAGTGAAGCGAGGATGCAGGGTTATGGCTACACCTTC. Its protein product is CASSEARMQGYGYTF. The V and J genes are TRBV6-1 and TRBJ1-2; D perhaps matches TRBD1 (5 bases). CDR1 MNHNS and CDR2 SASEGT come from the germline V gene. The CDR3 loop spans 15 amino acids. Trimming left V 0 bases short and J 5 bases short, with 13 bases between.

V gene TRBV27 combines with J gene TRBJ2-7; possibly TRBD1 for D (6 bases). The germline gives CDR1 MNHEY, CDR2 SMNVEV (reference sequence). The CDR3 loop spans 14 amino acids. V gave up 5 bases and J gave up 7 bases, with 18 bases separating them. CDR3 amino acids: CASSPPGVFREQYF. As DNA, the CDR3 is TGTGCCAGCAGTCCGCCAGGGGTTTTTCGAGAGCAGTACTTC.

This chain joins TRBV30 and TRBJ1-4, with 9 bases matching TRBD1. V was clipped by 3 bases and J by 0 bases; unmatched bases: 5. This CDR3 has 16 amino acids. CDR1 and CDR2 (germline): GTSNPN, SVGIG (reference sequence). The CDR3 protein is CAWRRTGATTNEKLFF. The CDR3 bases are TGTGCCTGGAGGAGGACAGGGGCTACAACTAATGAAAAACTGTTTTTT.

The chain employs TRBV15 and TRBJ1-1; 7 bases fit TRBD1. Germline V gene sequence: CDR1 LNHNV, CDR2 YYDKDF (reference sequence). The CDR3 length is 13 residues. The ends lost 5 bases at V and 4 bases at J; junction bases unmatched: 4. Here the CDR3 DNA reads TGTGCCACCAGCCCTCCAGGGGGCACTGAAGCTTTCTTT. It yields the protein CATSPPGGTEAFF. Full variable domain (remainder filled in from reference TRBV15 and TRBJ1-1): DAMVIQNPRYQVTQFGKPVTLSCSQTLNHNVMYWYQQKSSQAPKLLFHYYDKDFNNEADTPDNFQSRRPNTSFCFLDIRSPGLGDTAMYLCATSPPGGTEAFFGQGTRLTVV.

The chain recombines TRBV6-1 with TRBJ2-7; maybe TRBD2 (6 bases). V was trimmed by 2 bases and J by 6 bases, leaving 11 bases between them. Looked up from germline, CDR1 is MNHNS and CDR2 is SASEGT. The CDR3 length is 13 residues. CDR3 protein: CASSEQVRGEQYF. The CDR3 DNA sequence: TGTGCCAGCAGTGAACAGGTGCGGGGCGAGCAGTACTTC.

This chain links TRBV18 with TRBJ2-1; D is uncertain. The V end lost 6 bases, the J end lost 3 bases, and 12 bases lay between the germline ends. The germline V gene encodes CDR1 KGHSH and CDR2 LQKENI. The CDR3 runs to 14 residues. CDR3: CASSLEEDYNEQFF. The CDR3 DNA reads TGTGCCAGCTCCCTAGAAGAGGACTACAATGAGCAGTTCTTC.

The V call is TRBV10-3, the J call TRBJ2-5; TRBD1 matches 8 bases. The CDR3 is 13 amino acids. The J segment lost 3 bases and the V segment lost 9 bases, leaving 6 bases of the junction unmatched. Germline V gives CDR1 ENHRY, CDR2 SYGVKD. DNA for the CDR3: TGTGCCATAAAGCAGGGGGCAGAAGAGACCCAGTACTTC. This sequence encodes CAIKQGAEETQYF.

This clone was recorded once. This chain connects TRBV9 to TRBJ1-2; maybe TRBD1 (5 bases). Germline V gene lookup returns CDR1 SGDLS and CDR2 YYNGEE. There are 13 residues in the CDR3. Trimming pared 3 bases from V and 3 bases from J, leaving 9 bases between. This chain's CDR3 is CASSEQVDYGYTF. The CDR3 DNA is TGTGCCAGCAGCGAACAGGTAGACTATGGCTACACCTTC.

The chain is built from TRBV9 and TRBJ1-1; 9 bases fit TRBD1. The V gene's germline CDR1 is SGDLS and CDR2 YYNGEE. The CDR3 is made up of 17 amino acids. J gave up 5 bases and V 3 bases, and 14 bases lay outside the gene matches. This chain's CDR3 is CASSESTGTGIYTEAFF. The CDR3 region has the DNA TGTGCCAGCAGCGAAAGTACCGGGACAGGGATTTATACTGAAGCTTTCTTT. Filled out from reference TRBV9 and TRBJ1-1, the complete variable domain reads DSGVTQTPKHLITATGQRVTLRCSPRSGDLSVYWYQQSLDQGLQFLIQYYNGEERAKGNILERFSAQQFPDLHSELNLSSLELGDSALYFCASSESTGTGIYTEAFFGQGTRLTVV.

This clone has only one observation. The V call is TRBV18, the J call TRBJ2-7; TRBD1 is a possible D gene (5 bases). The ends were cut back, 2 bases at V and 6 bases at J, with 14 bases in the middle. The CDR3 extends over 14 amino acids. CDR1 is KGHSH and CDR2 is LQKENI in the germline V gene. This CDR3 reads CASSPSRDGLEQYF. The CDR3 DNA sequence: TGTGCCAGCTCACCATCCAGGGATGGTCTCGAGCAGTACTTC. The whole variable domain, remainder taken from reference TRBV18 and TRBJ2-7, is NAGVMQNPRHLVRRRGQEARLRCSPMKGHSHVYWYRQLPEEGLKFMVYLQKENIIDESGMPKERFSAEFPKEGPSILRIQQVVRGDSAAYFCASSPSRDGLEQYFGPGTRLTVT.

This clone was seen a handful of times. This chain links TRBV6-5 with TRBJ2-1, with D possibly being TRBD1 (5 bases). The V and J ends lost 3 bases and 6 bases respectively, with 9 bases between them. The germline gives CDR1 MNHEY, CDR2 SVGAGI. This CDR3 spans 13 amino acids. CDR3 DNA: TGTGCCAGCAGTTATCTAGGGGCCAATGAGCAGTTCTTC. It encodes CASSYLGANEQFF.

The chain has TRBV7-9 and TRBJ2-1; 7 bases map to TRBD2. There are 12 residues in the CDR3. V was pared by 1 base and J by 9 bases, with 0 bases of the junction left unmatched. Germline assignment: CDR1 SEHNR and CDR2 FQNEAQ (reference sequence). CDR3 sequence (DNA): TGTGCCAGCAGCTTAGAGCGGGGTGAGCAGTTCTTC. It yields the protein CASSLERGEQFF.

The CDR3 spells CASSEVGQGYNSPLHF. The DNA of the CDR3 is TGTGCCAGCAGTGAAGTGGGACAGGGGTATAATTCACCCCTCCACTTT. The chain combines TRBV6-1 with TRBJ1-6, with 10 positions matching TRBD1. Germline V CDR1 and CDR2: MNHNS, SASEGT. This CDR3 has 16 residues. V gave up 1 base and J gave up 4 bases; unmatched junction bases: 1.

This chain links TRBV5-1 with TRBJ2-7; TRBD1 agrees at 7 bases. The CDR3 is 14 residues long. The ends lost 7 bases at V and 4 bases at J; junction bases unmatched: 11. The germline gives CDR1 SGHRS, CDR2 YFSETQ. The CDR3 nucleotides read TGCGCCAGCTCACCGGGACAGTCCTTTTACGAGCAGTACTTC. This sequence encodes CASSPGQSFYEQYF.

This clone was recorded only once. This rearrangement joins TRBV29-1 to TRBJ2-5; 10 positions agree with TRBD1. V trimming: 6 bases; J trimming: 5 bases; junction bases outside the gene matches: 3. The germline V gene encodes CDR1 SQVTM and CDR2 ANQGSEA. This CDR3 is built from 12 residues. CDR3 sequence reads: CSVGGQGETQYF. The CDR3, as DNA: TGCAGCGTGGGGGGACAGGGGGAGACCCAGTACTTC.

The rearrangement uses TRBV5-6 and TRBJ1-3, with a tentative D call TRBD1 (6 bases). Germline CDR1 reads SGHDT; CDR2 reads YYEEEE. V lost 2 bases to trimming and J lost 3 bases, with 12 bases between them. The CDR3 loop spans 15 amino acids. The CDR3 sequence: CASSFWDNNGNTIYF. The DNA of the CDR3 is TGTGCCAGCAGCTTCTGGGACAACAATGGAAACACCATATATTTT.

V is TRBV5-6 and J is TRBJ1-1; possible D gene TRBD1, 5 bases. V was shortened by 4 bases and J by 5 bases, with 12 bases between the two germline ends. The CDR3 is 13 amino acids. Germline-derived CDR1 and CDR2 are SGHDT and YYEEEE. CDR3 DNA: TGTGCCAGCAGCCCACAGGAAAGGACTGAAGCTTTCTTT. Its translation: CASSPQERTEAFF.

V is TRBV6-5 and J is TRBJ1-2; D remains ambiguous. The germline V gene encodes CDR1 MNHEY and CDR2 SVGAGI. Trimming removed 5 bases at V and 7 bases at J, with 17 bases between. The CDR3 is made up of 14 amino acids. CDR3 nucleotide sequence: TGTGCCAGCAGTACCCTGTTTGGTGGTAGTGGCTACACCTTC. Protein product: CASSTLFGGSGYTF.